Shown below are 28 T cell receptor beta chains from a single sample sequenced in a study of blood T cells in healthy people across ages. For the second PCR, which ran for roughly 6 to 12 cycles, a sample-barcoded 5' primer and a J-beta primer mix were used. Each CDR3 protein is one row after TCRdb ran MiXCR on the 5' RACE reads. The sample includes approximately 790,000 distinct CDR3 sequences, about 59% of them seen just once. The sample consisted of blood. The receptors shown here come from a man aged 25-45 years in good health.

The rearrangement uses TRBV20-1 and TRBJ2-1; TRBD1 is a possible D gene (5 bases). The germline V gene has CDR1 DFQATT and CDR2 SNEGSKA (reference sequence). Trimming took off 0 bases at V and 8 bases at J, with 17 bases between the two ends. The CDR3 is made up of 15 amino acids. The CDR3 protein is CSARDWGRVNYEQFF. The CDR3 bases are TGCAGTGCTAGAGATTGGGGCAGGGTTAACTATGAGCAGTTCTTC.

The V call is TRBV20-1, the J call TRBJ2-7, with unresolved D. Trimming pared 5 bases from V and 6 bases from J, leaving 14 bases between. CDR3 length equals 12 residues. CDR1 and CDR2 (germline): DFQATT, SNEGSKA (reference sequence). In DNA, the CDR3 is TGCAGTGCTCAAGGCAAGGGCGGCGAGCAGTACTTC. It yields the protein CSAQGKGGEQYF.

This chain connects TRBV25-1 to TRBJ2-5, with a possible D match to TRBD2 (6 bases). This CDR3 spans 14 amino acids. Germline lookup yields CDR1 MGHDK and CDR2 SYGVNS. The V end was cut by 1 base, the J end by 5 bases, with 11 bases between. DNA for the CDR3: TGTGCCAGCAGTGAATCGGGGGTGTGGGAGACCCAGTACTTC. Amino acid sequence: CASSESGVWETQYF.

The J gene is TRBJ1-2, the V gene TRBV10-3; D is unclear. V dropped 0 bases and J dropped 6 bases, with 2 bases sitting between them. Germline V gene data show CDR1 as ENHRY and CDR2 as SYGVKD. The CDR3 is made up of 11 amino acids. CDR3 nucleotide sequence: TGTGCCATCAGTGAGTCGGATGGCTACACCTTC. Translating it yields CAISESDGYTF.

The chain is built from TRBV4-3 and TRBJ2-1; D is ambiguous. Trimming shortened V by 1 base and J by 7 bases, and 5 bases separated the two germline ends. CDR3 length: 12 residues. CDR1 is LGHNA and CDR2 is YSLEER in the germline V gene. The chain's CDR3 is CASSQGENEQFF. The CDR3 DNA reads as TGCGCCAGCAGCCAAGGTGAGAATGAGCAGTTCTTC.

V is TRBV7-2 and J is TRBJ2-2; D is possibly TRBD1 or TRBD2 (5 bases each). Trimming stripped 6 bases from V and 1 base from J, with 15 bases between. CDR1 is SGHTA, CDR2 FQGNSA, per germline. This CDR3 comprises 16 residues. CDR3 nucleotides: TGTGCCAGCAGATTAAGACCGGGGCAGAACACCGGGGAGCTGTTTTTT. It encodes CASRLRPGQNTGELFF.

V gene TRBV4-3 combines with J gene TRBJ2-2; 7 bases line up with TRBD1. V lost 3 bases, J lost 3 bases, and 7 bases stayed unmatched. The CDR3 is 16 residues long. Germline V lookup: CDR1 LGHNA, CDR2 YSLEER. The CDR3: CASSQETQGHTGELFF. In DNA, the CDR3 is TGCGCCAGCAGCCAGGAAACACAGGGGCACACCGGGGAGCTGTTTTTT.

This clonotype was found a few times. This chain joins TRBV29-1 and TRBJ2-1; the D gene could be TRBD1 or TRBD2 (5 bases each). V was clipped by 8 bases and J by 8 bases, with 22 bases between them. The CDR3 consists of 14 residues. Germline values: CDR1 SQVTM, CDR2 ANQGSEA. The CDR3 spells CSSAPGRRGDEQFF. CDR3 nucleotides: TGCAGCTCCGCCCCGGGACGGCGAGGGGATGAGCAGTTCTTC.

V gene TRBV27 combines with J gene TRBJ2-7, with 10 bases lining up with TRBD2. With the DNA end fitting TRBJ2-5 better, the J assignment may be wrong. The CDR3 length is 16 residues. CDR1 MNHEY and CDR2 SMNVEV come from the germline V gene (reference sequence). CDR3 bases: TGTGCCAGCAGGGTGGCCAGCGGGGGGGCCAGTGAGACCCAGTACTTC. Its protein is CASRVASGGASETQYF.

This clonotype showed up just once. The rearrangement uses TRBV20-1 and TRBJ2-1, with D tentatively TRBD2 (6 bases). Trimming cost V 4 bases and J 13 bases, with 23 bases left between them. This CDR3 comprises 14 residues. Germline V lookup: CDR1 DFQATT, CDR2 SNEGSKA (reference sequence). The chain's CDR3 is CSATESGRRETQFF. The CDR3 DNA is TGCAGTGCTACGGAAAGCGGCCGCCGGGAGACCCAGTTCTTC.

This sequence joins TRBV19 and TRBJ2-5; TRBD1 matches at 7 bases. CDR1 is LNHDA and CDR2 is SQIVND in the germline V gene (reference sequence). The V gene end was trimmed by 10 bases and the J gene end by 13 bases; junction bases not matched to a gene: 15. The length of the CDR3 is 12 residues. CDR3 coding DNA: TGTGCCACTTTGGGACCCGGGACAGAGCGGTACTTC. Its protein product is CATLGPGTERYF. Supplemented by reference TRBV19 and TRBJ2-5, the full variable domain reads DGGITQSPKYLFRKEGQNVTLSCEQNLNHDAMYWYRQDPGQGLRLIYYSQIVNDFQKGDIAEGYSVSREKKESFPLTVTSAQKNPTAFYLCATLGPGTERYFGPGTRLLVL.

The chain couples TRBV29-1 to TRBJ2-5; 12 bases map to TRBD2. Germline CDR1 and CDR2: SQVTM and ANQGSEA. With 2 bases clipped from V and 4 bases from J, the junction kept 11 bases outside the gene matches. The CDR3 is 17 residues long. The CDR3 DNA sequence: TGCAGCGTTGAACTAGCGGGGGGGCGCGTATCAAGAGAGACCCAGTACTTC. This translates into CSVELAGGRVSRETQYF.

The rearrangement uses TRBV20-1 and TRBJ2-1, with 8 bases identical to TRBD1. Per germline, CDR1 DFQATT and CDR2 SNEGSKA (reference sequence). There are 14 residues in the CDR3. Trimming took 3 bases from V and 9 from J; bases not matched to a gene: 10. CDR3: CSASRDRGGFEQFF. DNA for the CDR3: TGCAGTGCTAGTCGTGACAGGGGTGGCTTTGAGCAGTTCTTC.

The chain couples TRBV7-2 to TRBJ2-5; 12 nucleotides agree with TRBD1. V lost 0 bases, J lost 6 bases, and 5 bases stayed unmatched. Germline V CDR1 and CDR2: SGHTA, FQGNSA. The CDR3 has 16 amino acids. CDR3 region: CASSLAGQGAGKTQYF. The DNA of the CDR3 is TGTGCCAGCAGCTTAGCGGGACAGGGGGCTGGGAAGACCCAGTACTTC.

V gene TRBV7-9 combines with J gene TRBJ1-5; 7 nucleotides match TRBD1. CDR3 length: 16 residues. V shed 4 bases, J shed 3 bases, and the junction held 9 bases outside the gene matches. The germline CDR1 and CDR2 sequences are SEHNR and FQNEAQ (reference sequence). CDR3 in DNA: TGTGCCAGCAGCTCCGACAGGGAATCCCTCAATCAGCCCCAGCATTTT. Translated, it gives CASSSDRESLNQPQHF.

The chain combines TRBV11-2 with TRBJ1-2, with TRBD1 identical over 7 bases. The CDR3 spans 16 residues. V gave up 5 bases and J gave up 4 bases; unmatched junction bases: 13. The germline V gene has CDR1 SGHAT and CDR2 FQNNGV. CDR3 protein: CASSGQEPVLLYGYTF. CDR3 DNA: TGTGCCAGCAGCGGACAGGAGCCCGTTCTCCTCTATGGCTACACCTTC.

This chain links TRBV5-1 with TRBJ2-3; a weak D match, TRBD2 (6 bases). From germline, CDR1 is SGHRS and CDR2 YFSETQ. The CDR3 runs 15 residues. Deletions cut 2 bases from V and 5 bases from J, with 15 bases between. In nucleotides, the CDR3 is TGCGCCAGCAGCTTCGGGACTGGTTTTATAGATACGCAGTATTTT. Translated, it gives CASSFGTGFIDTQYF.

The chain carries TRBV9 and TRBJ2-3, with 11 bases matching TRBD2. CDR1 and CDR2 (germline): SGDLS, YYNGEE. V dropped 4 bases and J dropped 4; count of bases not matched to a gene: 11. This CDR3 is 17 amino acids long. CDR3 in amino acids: CASSYSGGASIADTQYF. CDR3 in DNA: TGTGCCAGCAGCTATAGCGGGGGGGCCTCTATCGCAGATACGCAGTATTTT.

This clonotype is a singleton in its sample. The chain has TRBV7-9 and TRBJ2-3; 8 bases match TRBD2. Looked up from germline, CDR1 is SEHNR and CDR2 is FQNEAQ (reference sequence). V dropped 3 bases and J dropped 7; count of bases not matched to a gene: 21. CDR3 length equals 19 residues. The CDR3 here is CASSFDSSGLGDLRHTQYF. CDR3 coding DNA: TGTGCCAGCAGCTTTGATTCCTCGGGACTAGGGGATCTCAGGCATACGCAGTATTTT. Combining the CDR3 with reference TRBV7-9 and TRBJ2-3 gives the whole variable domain DTGVSQNPRHKITKRGQNVTFRCDPISEHNRLYWYRQTLGQGPEFLTYFQNEAQLEKSRLLSDRFSAERPKGSFSTLEIQRTEQGDSAMYLCASSFDSSGLGDLRHTQYFGPGTRLTVL.

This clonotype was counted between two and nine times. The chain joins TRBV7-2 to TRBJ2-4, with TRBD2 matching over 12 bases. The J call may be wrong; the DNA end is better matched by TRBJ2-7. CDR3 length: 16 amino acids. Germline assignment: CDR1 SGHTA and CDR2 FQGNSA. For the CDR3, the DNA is TGTGCCAGCAGCTTAGGCCCTAGCGGGGGGGCGGACGAGCAGTACTTC. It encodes CASSLGPSGGADEQYF.

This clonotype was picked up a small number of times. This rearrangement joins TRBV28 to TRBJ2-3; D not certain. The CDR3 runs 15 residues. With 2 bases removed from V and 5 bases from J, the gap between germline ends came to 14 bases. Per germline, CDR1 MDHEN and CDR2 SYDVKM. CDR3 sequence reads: CASSLPHGNGDTQYF. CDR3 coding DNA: TGTGCCAGCAGTTTACCACATGGCAACGGAGATACGCAGTATTTT.

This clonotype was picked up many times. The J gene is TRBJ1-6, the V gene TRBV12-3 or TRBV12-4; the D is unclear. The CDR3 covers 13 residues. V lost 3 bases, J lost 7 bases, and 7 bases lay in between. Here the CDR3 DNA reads TGTGCCAGCAGTTTGGGTGGGAATTCACCCCTCCACTTT. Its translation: CASSLGGNSPLHF.

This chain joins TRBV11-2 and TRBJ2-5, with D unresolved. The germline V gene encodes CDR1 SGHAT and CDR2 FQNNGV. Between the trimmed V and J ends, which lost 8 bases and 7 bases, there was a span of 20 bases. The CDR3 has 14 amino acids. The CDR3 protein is CASLELGGSRTQYF. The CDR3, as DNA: TGTGCCAGCTTAGAACTTGGCGGAAGCCGGACCCAGTACTTC.

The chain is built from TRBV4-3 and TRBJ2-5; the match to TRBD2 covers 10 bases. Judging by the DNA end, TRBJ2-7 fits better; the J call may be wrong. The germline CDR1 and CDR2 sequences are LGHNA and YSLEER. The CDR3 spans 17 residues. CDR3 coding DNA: TGCGCCAGCAGCCAAGAAGCCCCGGGACTAGCGTTCTACGAGCAGTACTTC. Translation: CASSQEAPGLAFYEQYF.

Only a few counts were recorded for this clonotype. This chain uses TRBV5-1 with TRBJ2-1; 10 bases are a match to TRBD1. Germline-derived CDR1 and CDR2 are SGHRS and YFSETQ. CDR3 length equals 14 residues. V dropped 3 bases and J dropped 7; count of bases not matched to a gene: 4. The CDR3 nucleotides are TGCGCCAGCAGCTGGGACAGGGGATGGAATGAGCAGTTCTTC. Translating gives CASSWDRGWNEQFF. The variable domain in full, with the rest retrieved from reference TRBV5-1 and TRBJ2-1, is KAGVTQTPRYLIKTRGQQVTLSCSPISGHRSVSWYQQTPGQGLQFLFEYFSETQRNKGNFPGRFSGRQFSNSRSEMNVSTLELGDSALYLCASSWDRGWNEQFFGPGTRLTVL.

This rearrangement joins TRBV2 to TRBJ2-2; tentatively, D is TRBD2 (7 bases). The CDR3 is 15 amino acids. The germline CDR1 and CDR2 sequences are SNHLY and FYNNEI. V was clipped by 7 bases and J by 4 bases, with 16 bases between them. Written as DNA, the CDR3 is TGTGCCAGCATTGGGAACGGGGGGCCCACCGGGGAGCTGTTTTTT. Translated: CASIGNGGPTGELFF.

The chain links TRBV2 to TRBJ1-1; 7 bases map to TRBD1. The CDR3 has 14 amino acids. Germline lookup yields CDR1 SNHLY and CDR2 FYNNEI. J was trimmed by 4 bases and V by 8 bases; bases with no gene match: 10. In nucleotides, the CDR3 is TGTGCCAGCGGTGGACAGGAAAGGGGCACTGAAGCTTTCTTT. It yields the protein CASGGQERGTEAFF.

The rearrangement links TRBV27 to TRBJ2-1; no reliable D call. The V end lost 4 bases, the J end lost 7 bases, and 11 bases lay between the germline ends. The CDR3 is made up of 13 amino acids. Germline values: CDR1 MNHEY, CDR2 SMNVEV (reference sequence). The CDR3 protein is CASSWGGWNEQFF. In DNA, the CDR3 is TGTGCCAGCAGTTGGGGTGGATGGAATGAGCAGTTCTTC.